This TCR beta chain was profiled in a study of shared clonotypes between healthy human individuals (dated by TCRdb to about 2020). As for the study more broadly: The cohort comprised a couple of women and a few men aged 18 to 49 years. For each donor, three plates each were used for CD4 naive and CD4 memory, two plates were used for CD8 naive, and one plate was used for CD8 memory. The study deeply sequenced blood TCR repertoires of five healthy adults to estimate repertoire size and the extent of clonotype sharing between individuals. Libraries were prepared and TCR repertoires were sequenced by different laboratories using diverse techniques, in order to increase sequencing depth and limit assay-specific biases. Per donor, leukapheresis produced somewhere between about 0.9 and 9.5 billion PBMCs.

The donors were healthy, HIV-negative adults who had no recently reported acute infections or vaccinations. Every donor was a Caucasian adult residing in Nashville, Tennessee, USA. CD4+ T cells were enriched through magnetic negative selection, after which naive cells were positively selected on CD45RA and the remaining negative fraction served as the memory subset. After blood collection by leukapheresis, PBMCs were isolated using Ficoll-Histopaque density gradient centrifugation and then cryopreserved in the vapor phase of liquid nitrogen. Analytical flow cytometry was used to check the purity and quantity of each magnetically sorted T cell population. Genomic DNA was isolated from each sorted fraction and quantified by UV absorbance on a Nanodrop 2000c. General findings and caveats noted by the study authors: Because the study included a small number of donors, the genetic and exposure-history diversity represented was limited. Pairwise subsampling led to the expectation that sequencing depth would affect the degree of clonotype sharing among donors. Higher generation probabilities were observed for clonotypes shared by all four sorted-subset donors than for non-shared clonotypes. Sharing across several donors was observed for approximately 5% of naive CD4, 3.5% of naive CD8, over 2% of memory CD4, and about 0.4% of memory CD8 clonotypes. Sampling was restricted to blood, and TCR repertoires in tissue are likely to differ from TCR repertoires in blood. Rarefaction of sorted-subset datasets indicated incomplete sequencing despite the large sequencing depth. Naive subsets generally had larger estimated clonotype richness than memory subsets.

The CDR3 goes from the cysteine to the phenylalanine over 14 residues. Just the 42-base CDR3 DNA is kept, in frame starting at base 1. CDR1 and CDR2, per the germline V gene, are MNHNS and SASEGT. Relative to germline, V is 3 bases shorter and J is 4 bases shorter, with 10 bases between their ends. Using the deep immunoSEQ assay, TCR CDR3 regions were amplified from genomic DNA by multiplex PCR. Extracted genomic DNA from each cell subset was spread evenly across all wells of several immunoSEQ 96-well plates, with each plate serving as a replicate. For sorted subsets, each replicate PCR was loaded with about 0.2 ug genomic DNA, equivalent to roughly 30,000 T cell genomes. The purified libraries were quantified using a Qubit 3.0 fluorometer, sized with a Bioanalyzer 2100, and then quantified again using the KAPA Library Quantification kit. A separate single-read 150-cycle Illumina NextSeq 550 flow cell was used to sequence each immunoSEQ 96-well plate. Per the original workflow: Because only junctional sequences without quality scores were contained in the immunoSEQ output, filtering matching that applied to full-length reads could not be performed. Sequences were annotated with PyIR, a Python wrapper for IgBLAST v1.9, and V/J genes and CDR3 were assigned using IMGT germline references. Reads were filtered out if the reads had weak V/J assignments (E-value above 1e-6), no CDR3, stop codons, out-of-frame junctions, or ambiguous translated residues. A V3J clonotype was defined by an identical inferred V gene, J gene, and CDR3 amino acid sequence. Percentage overlap between repertoires was calculated by dividing the number of shared unique clonotypes by the size of the smaller repertoire. Richness of each repertoire was evaluated using RTK rarefaction, the Chao1 estimator, and Recon v2.1 estimates of unobserved clonotypes. Generation probabilities were computed with OLGA for all TCRbeta clonotypes obtained by the gDNA method from a handful of donors. Drawn from immuneACCESS, this table holds only the in-frame rearrangements with V and J called that TCRdb kept. Clones are partly lost; checked studies trace under half to an unresolved V gene and leave the rest unexplained. That table supplies the V and J calls and clone size; D and trimming were determined from the DNA. The sample table records more than 400,000 clones; roughly 95% of these occur just once. The ten largest clones take up 0.06% of the sample.

As regards this clone: Its binding antigen is unknown. Base qualities are not recorded, but no much larger clone differs from it by a single base.

Input material: naive CD4+ T cells sorted from blood. Per the publication, the cell subset or site label means: CD45RA+ positively selected. The rearranged chain carries TRBV6-1 and TRBJ1-5, and the D gene may be TRBD1, 6 bases matching. The clonotype comes from a woman aged 25 to 39 in good health. The CDR3 protein sequence reads: CASSEGQRNQPQHF. DNA sequence: TGTGCCAGCAGTGAGGGACAAAGGAATCAGCCCCAGCATTTT.